One T cell receptor beta chain is described in this entry. Its antigen is unidentified. CDR3 length: 17 amino acids. V gave up 3 bases and J gave up 1 base; unmatched junction bases: 5. The germline gives CDR1 SGHTA, CDR2 FQGTGA. Time point denoted: cycle 4 day 1 (C4D1), after 5 to 7 weeks of nivolumab. Relapses following autologous stem cell transplantation were seen in all patients, with brentuximab vedotin exposure varying. This sample is drawn from a study of PD-1 blockade in classical Hodgkin lymphoma. The table came from immunoSEQ multiplex PCR; TCRdb's copy has only in-frame clones and leaves some out. The sample lists tens of thousands of clones; approximately 70% were seen once. Findings and caveats of the study: At baseline, newly diagnosed patients reportedly showed less TCR diversity than healthy donors.

This chain joins TRBV7-3 and TRBJ1-3; the match to TRBD1 covers 11 bases. Material: peripheral blood mononuclear cells (PBMCs), obtained before the fourth cycle of nivolumab. The receptor comes from a human donor with classical Hodgkin lymphoma. The DNA of the CDR3 is TGTGCCAGCAGCTTGAGTGGGGACAGGGGGTCTGGAAACACCATATATTTT. It yields the protein CASSLSGDRGSGNTIYF.